This entry concerns a single TCR beta chain. V lost 6 bases to trimming and J lost 7 bases; unmatched junction nucleotides: 6. This CDR3 has 14 amino acids. Combining a sample-barcoded 5' primer with a J-beta primer mix, a second PCR ran for 7 to 11 cycles. TCRdb recomputed calls from the 5' RACE reads with MiXCR, one row per CDR3 protein. The sample holds over 950,000 distinct CDR3 sequences, roughly half seen once. The sample comes from a study of blood T cells in healthy people across ages. The V call is TRBV12-3 or TRBV12-4, the J call TRBJ2-1; 10 bases line up with TRBD1. The TCR comes from a woman aged 60-70 years in good health. Sequencing was done on a sample of blood. The CDR3 loop reads CASSPGDRGNEQFF. The CDR3 DNA follows: TGTGCCAGCAGCCCTGGGGACAGGGGTAATGAGCAGTTCTTC.